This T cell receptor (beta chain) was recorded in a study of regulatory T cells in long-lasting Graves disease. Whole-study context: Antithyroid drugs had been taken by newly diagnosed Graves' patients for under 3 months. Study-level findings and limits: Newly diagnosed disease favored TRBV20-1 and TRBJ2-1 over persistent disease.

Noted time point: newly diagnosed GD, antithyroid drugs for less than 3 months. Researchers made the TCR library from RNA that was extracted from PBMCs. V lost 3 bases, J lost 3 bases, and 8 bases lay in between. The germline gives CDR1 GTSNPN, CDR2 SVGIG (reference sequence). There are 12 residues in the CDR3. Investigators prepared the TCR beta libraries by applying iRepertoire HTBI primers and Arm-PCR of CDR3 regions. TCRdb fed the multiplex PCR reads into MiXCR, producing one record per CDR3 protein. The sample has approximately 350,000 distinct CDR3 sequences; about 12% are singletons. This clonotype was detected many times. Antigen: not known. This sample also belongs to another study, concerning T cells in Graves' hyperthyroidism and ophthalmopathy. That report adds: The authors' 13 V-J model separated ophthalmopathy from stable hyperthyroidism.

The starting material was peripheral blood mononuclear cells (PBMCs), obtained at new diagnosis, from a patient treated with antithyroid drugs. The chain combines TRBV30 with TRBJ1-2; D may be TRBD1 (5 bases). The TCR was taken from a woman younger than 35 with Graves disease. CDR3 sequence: CAWSLGHYGYTF. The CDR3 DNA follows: TGTGCCTGGAGCCTGGGACACTATGGCTACACCTTC.